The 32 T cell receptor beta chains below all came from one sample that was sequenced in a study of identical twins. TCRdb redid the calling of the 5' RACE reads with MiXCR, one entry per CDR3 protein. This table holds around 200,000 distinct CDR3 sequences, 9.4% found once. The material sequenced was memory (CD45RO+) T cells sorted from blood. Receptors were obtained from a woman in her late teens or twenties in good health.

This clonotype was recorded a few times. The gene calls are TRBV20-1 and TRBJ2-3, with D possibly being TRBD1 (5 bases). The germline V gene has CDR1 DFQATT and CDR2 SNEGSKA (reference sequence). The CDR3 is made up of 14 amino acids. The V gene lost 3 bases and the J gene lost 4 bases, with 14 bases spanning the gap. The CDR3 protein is CSASTGGGPDTQYF. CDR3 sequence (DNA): TGCAGTGCTAGTACAGGTGGTGGGCCAGATACGCAGTATTTT.

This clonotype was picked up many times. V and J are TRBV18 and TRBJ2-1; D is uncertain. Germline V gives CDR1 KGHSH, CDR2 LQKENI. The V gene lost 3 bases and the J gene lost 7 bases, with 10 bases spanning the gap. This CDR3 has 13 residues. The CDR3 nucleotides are TGTGCCAGCTCACCGGGCTTAGGGAATGAGCAGTTCTTC. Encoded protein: CASSPGLGNEQFF.

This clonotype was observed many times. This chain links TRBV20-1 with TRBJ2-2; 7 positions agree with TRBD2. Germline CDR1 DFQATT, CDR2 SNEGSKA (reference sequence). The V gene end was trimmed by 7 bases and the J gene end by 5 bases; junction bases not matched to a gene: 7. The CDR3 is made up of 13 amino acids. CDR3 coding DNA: TGCAGTGTTAATAAGCGGGATACCGGGGAGCTGTTTTTT. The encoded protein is CSVNKRDTGELFF.

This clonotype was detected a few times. The CDR3 reads CASSIPGQNYGYTF. The CDR3, as DNA: TGTGCCAGCAGCATTCCGGGCCAGAACTATGGCTACACCTTC. V gene TRBV28 combines with J gene TRBJ1-2; no reliable D call. Germline assignment: CDR1 MDHEN and CDR2 SYDVKM. V shed 6 bases and J shed 2 bases, with 13 bases lying between them. There are 14 residues in the CDR3.

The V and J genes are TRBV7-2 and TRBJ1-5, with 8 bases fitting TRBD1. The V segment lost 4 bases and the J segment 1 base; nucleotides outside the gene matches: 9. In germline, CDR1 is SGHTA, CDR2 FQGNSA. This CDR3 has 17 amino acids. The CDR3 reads CASSWYPGTGSNQPQHF. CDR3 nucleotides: TGTGCCAGCAGCTGGTACCCCGGGACAGGAAGCAATCAGCCCCAGCATTTT.

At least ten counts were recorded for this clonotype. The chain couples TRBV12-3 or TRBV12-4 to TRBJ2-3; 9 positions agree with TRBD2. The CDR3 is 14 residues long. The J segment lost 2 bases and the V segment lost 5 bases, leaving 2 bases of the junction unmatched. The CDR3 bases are TGTGCCAGCAGTCGCGGGGGGGCCACAGATACGCAGTATTTT. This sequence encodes CASSRGGATDTQYF.

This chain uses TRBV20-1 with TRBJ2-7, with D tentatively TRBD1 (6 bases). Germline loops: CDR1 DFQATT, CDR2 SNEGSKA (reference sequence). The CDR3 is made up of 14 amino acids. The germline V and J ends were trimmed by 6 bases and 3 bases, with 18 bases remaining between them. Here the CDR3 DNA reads TGCAGTGCCGGGGACAACCTCTTAGGCTACGAGCAGTACTTC. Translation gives CSAGDNLLGYEQYF.

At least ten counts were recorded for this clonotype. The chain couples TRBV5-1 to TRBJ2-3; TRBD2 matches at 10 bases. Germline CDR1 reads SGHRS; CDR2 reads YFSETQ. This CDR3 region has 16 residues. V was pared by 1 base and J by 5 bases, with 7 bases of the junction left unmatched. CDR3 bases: TGCGCCAGCAGCTTGCGGCTAGCGGGGGTAGGAGATACGCAGTATTTT. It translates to CASSLRLAGVGDTQYF.

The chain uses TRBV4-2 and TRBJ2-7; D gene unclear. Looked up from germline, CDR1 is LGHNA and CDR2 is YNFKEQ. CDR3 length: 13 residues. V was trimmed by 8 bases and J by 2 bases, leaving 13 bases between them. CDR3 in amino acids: CASGAGVTYEQYF. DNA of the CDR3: TGTGCCAGCGGCGCCGGCGTCACCTACGAGCAGTACTTC.

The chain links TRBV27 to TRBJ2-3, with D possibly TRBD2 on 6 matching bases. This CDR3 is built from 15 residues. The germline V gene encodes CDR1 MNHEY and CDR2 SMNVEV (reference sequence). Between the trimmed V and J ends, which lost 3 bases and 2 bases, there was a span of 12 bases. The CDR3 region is CASSFYRDFTDTQYF. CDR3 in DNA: TGTGCCAGCAGTTTCTACCGGGACTTCACAGATACGCAGTATTTT.

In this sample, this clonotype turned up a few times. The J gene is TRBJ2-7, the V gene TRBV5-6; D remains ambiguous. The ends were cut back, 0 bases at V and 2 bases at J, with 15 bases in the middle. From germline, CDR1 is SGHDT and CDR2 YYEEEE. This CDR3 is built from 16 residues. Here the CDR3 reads CASSLADPWVPYEQYF. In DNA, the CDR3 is TGTGCCAGCAGCTTGGCAGACCCCTGGGTGCCCTACGAGCAGTACTTC.

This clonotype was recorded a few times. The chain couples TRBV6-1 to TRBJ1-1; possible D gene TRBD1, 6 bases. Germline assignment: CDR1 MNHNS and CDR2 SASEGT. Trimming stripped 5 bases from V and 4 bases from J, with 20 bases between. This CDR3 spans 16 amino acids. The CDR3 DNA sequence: TGTGCCAGCAGTCCCCGCCTGGGGGGCGTCGGCACTGAAGCTTTCTTT. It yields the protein CASSPRLGGVGTEAFF.

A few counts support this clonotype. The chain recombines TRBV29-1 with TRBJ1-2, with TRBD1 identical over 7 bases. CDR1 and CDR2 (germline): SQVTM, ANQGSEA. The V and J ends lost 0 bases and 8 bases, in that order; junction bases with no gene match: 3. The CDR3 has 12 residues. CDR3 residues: CSVEEGTDGYTF. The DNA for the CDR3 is TGCAGCGTTGAAGAGGGGACAGACGGCTACACCTTC.

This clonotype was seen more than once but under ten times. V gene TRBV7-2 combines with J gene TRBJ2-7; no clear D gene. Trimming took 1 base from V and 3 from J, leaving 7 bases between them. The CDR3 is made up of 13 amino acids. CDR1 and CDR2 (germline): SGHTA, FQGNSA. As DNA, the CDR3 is TGTGCCAGCAGCTTAGTCCTAGGCTACGAGCAGTACTTC. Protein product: CASSLVLGYEQYF.

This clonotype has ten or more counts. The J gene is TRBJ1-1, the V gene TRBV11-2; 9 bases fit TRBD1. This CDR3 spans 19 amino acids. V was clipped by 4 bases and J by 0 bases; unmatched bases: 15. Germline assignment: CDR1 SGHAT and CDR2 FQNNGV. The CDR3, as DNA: TGTGCCAGCAGCTCCAGGGGAGAAGGGACAGGGAGGTTGAACACTGAAGCTTTCTTT. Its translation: CASSSRGEGTGRLNTEAFF.

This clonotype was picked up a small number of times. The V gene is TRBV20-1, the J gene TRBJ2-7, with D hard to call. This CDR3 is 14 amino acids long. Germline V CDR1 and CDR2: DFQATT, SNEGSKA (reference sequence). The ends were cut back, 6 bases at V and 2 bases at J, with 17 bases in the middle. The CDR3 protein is CSALLVEVAYEQYF. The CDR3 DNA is TGCAGTGCCCTCCTTGTCGAGGTTGCCTACGAGCAGTACTTC.

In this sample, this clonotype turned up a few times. CDR3 amino acids: CASRRTALFEQYF. CDR3 coding DNA: TGTGCCAGCCGGAGGACGGCCCTGTTCGAGCAGTACTTC. The rearrangement joins TRBV6-1 to TRBJ2-7; TRBD2 might be the D (5 bases). The V gene lost 8 bases and the J gene lost 6 bases, with 17 bases spanning the gap. The CDR3 has 13 residues. In germline, CDR1 is MNHNS, CDR2 SASEGT.

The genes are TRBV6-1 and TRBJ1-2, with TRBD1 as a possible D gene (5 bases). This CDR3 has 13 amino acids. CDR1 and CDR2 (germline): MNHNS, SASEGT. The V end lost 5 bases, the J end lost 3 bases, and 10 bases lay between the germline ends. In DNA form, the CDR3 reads TGTGCCAGCAGTATCGCGGGACACTATGGCTACACCTTC. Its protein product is CASSIAGHYGYTF.

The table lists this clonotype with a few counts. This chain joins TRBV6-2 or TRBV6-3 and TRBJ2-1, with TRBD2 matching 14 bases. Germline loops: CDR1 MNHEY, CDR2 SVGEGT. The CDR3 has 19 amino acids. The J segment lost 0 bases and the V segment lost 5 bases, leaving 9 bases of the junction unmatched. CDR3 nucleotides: TGTGCCAGCAGTCGCAGGACTAGCGGGGGGCCTAGCTCCTACAATGAGCAGTTCTTC. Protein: CASSRRTSGGPSSYNEQFF.

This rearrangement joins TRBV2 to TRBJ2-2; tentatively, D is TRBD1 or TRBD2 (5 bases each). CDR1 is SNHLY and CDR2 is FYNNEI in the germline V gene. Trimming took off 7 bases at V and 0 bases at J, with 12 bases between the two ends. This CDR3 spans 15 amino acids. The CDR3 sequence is CASTGTVTNTGELFF. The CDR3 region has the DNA TGTGCCAGCACAGGGACCGTTACGAACACCGGGGAGCTGTTTTTT.

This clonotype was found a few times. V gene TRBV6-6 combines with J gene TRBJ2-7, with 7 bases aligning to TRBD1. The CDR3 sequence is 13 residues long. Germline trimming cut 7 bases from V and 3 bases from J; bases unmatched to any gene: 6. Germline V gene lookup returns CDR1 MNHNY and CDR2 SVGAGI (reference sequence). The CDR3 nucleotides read TGTGCCAGCACCGACCGGACAGGCTACGAGCAGTACTTC. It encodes CASTDRTGYEQYF.

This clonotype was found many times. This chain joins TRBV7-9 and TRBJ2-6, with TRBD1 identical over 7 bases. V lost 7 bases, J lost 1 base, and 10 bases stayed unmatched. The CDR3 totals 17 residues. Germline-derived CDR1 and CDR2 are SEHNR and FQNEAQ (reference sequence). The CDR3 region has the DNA TGTGCCAGCACCATGGGACAGCTTATTTCTGGGGCCAACGTCCTGACTTTC. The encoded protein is CASTMGQLISGANVLTF.

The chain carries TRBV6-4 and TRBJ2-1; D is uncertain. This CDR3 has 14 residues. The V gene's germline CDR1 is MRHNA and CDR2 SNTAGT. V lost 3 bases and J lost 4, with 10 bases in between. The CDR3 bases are TGTGCCAGCAGTGAAACGGCCGATTACAATGAGCAGTTCTTC. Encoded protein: CASSETADYNEQFF.

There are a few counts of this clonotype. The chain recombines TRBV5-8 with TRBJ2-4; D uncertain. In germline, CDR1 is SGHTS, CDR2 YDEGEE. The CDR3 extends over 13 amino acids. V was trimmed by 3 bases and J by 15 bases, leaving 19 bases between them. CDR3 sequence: CASSSKSAFSPYF. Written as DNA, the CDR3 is TGTGCCAGCAGCTCCAAATCAGCCTTCTCCCCGTACTTC.

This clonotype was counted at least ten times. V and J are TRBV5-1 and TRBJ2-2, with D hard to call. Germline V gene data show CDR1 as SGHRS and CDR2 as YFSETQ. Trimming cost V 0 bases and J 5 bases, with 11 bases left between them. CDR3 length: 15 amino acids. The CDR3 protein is CASSLGQVTTGELFF. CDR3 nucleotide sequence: TGCGCCAGCAGCTTGGGGCAAGTAACGACCGGGGAGCTGTTTTTT.

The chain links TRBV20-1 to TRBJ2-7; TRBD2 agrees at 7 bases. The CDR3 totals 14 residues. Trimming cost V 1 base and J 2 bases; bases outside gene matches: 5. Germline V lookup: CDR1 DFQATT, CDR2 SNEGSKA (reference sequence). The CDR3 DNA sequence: TGCAGTGCTAGAGCCGCAGCGGGGACCTACGAGCAGTACTTC. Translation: CSARAAAGTYEQYF.

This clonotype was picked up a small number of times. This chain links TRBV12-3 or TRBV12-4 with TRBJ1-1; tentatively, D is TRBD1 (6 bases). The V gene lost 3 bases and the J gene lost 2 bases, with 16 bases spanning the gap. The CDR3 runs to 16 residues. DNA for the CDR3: TGTGCCAGCAGTTTCGGATGGGGGCGAGGAAACACTGAAGCTTTCTTT. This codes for CASSFGWGRGNTEAFF.

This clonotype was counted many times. CDR3 protein: CASSSATSGNTIYF. The CDR3 nucleotides read TGTGCCAGCTCTTCGGCCACCTCTGGAAACACCATATATTTT. V and J are TRBV9 and TRBJ1-3, with D hard to call. The V end was cut by 7 bases, the J end by 0 bases, with 11 bases between. This CDR3 is built from 14 residues. Germline-derived CDR1 and CDR2 are SGDLS and YYNGEE.

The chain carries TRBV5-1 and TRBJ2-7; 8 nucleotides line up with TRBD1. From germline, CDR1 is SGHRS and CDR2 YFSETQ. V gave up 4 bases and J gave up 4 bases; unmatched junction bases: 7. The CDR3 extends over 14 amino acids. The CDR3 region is CASSRTTGVYEQYF. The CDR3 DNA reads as TGCGCCAGCAGCCGCACGACAGGGGTATACGAGCAGTACTTC. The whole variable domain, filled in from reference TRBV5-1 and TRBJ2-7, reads KAGVTQTPRYLIKTRGQQVTLSCSPISGHRSVSWYQQTPGQGLQFLFEYFSETQRNKGNFPGRFSGRQFSNSRSEMNVSTLELGDSALYLCASSRTTGVYEQYFGPGTRLTVT.

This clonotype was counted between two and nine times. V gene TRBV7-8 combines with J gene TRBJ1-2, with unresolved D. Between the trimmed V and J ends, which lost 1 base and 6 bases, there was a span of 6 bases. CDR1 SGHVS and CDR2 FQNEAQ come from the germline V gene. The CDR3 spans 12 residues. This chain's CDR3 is CASSLGWDGYTF. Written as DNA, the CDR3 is TGTGCCAGCAGCTTAGGGTGGGATGGCTACACCTTC.

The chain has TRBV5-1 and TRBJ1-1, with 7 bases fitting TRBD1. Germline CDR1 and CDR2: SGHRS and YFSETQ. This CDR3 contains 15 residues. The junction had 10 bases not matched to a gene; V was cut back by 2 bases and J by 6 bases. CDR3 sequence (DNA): TGCGCCAGCAGCTTAGTATGGACAGGCCAATCTGAAGCTTTCTTT. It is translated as CASSLVWTGQSEAFF.

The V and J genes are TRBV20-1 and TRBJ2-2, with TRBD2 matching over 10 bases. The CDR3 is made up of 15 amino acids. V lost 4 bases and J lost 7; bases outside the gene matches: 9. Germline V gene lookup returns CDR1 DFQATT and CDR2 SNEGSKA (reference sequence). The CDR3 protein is CSANSGGGGGGELFF. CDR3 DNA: TGCAGTGCTAACAGCGGGGGGGGCGGAGGCGGGGAGCTGTTTTTT.